The entry below describes one T cell receptor (beta chain). The data derive from a study of blood T cell repertoires in COVID-19. Study-level background: Sources were T cells, B-cell-depleted T cells, or PBMCs; the material itself was cDNA or gDNA.

Germline lookup yields CDR1 MDHEN and CDR2 SYDVKM. The ends were cut back, 6 bases at V and 0 bases at J, with 8 bases in the middle. The CDR3 totals 13 residues. Authors' data handling: Reference gene primer amplification gave nucleated cell count estimates. Clones were sequenced by immunoSEQ multiplex PCR, and TCRdb holds only the in-frame ones, with some missing. V and J calls and clone size are as listed in that table; D and trimming were resolved from the DNA. Of 140,000 to 150,000 clones in the sample, around four fifths were seen once. The clonotype originates from a human donor in a cohort sampled during active COVID-19. The sequenced sample consisted of peripheral blood. J is TRBJ1-1 and V is TRBV28; no reliable D call. CDR3 sequence reads: CASSRTVNTEAFF. In nucleotides, the CDR3 is TGTGCCAGCAGCCGTACGGTGAACACTGAAGCTTTCTTT. Full variable domain (rest looked up from reference TRBV28 and TRBJ1-1): DVKVTQSSRYLVKRTGEKVFLECVQDMDHENMFWYRQDPGLGLRLIYFSYDVKMKEKGDIPEGYSVSREKKERFSLILESASTNQTSMYLCASSRTVNTEAFFGQGTRLTVV.